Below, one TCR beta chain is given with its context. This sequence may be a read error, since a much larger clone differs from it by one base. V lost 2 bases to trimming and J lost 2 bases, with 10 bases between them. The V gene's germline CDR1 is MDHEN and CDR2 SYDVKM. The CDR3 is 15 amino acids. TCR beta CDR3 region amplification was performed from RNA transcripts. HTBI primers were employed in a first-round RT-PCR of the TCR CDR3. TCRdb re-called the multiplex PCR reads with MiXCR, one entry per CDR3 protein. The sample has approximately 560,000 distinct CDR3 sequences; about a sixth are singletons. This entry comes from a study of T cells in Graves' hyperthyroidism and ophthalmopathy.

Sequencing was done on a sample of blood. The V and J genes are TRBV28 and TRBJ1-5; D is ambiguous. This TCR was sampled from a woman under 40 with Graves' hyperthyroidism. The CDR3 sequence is CASSLTQEGNQPQHF. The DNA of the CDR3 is TGTGCCAGCAGTTTAACTCAGGAGGGCAATCAGCCCCAGCATTTT.